A single sample gave rise to the 28 T cell receptor beta chains below, sequenced in a study of CXCR3-negative and CXCR3-positive naive CD8 T cells. The authors prepared UMI-labeled TRB cDNA libraries by 5' RACE. Using the 5' RACE reads, TCRdb records one entry per CDR3 protein without DNA. With 90,000 to 95,000 distinct CDR3 sequences in the sample, the ten largest clones hold over 1.5%. The sample consisted of naive CXCR3- CD8+ T cells from blood. The subset: CD45RO-CCR7+CD27+CD95- naive CD8+ T cells lacking CXCR3 (TNR3-). The receptor set was obtained from a human donor in good health. Some clones in this sample may be carry-over from other donors' samples.

V usage is TRBV25-1 and J usage is TRBJ2-1. Germline V gene lookup returns CDR1 MGHDK and CDR2 SYGVNS. This CDR3 spans 14 amino acids. The CDR3 is CASSDRKYYNEQFF.

CDR3 in amino acids: CSARPGLAAYEQYF. The genes are TRBV20-1 and TRBJ2-7; TCRdb's D call of TRBD2 is untestable without DNA. This CDR3 has 14 amino acids. Germline CDR1 and CDR2: DFQATT and SNEGSKA (reference sequence).

J is TRBJ2-7 and V is TRBV20-1; the TCRdb call, TRBD1, lacks DNA for checking. The CDR3 contains 14 residues. Germline assignment: CDR1 DFQATT and CDR2 SNEGSKA (reference sequence). The CDR3 sequence is CSAPFSRGIYEQYF.

V usage is TRBV28 and J usage is TRBJ2-2; TCRdb calls TRBD1, which cannot be checked without DNA. The CDR3 loop spans 16 amino acids. Germline-derived CDR1 and CDR2 are MDHEN and SYDVKM. The CDR3: CASRFIGTDNTGELFF.

This chain uses TRBV29-1 with TRBJ1-1. CDR1 SQVTM and CDR2 ANQGSEA come from the germline V gene. The CDR3 runs 13 residues. CDR3 in amino acids: CSVSDGENTEAFF. Based on the CDR3 plus reference TRBV29-1 and TRBJ1-1, the full variable domain is SAVISQKPSRDICQRGTSLTIQCQVDSQVTMMFWYRQQPGQSLTLIATANQGSEATYESGFVIDKFPISRPNLTFSTLTVSNMSPEDSSIYLCSVSDGENTEAFFGQGTRLTVV.

The chain links TRBV29-1 to TRBJ2-4; TCRdb selects TRBD2, and the lack of DNA leaves this call unchecked. The CDR3 is 13 amino acids. Germline lookup yields CDR1 SQVTM and CDR2 ANQGSEA. CDR3 residues: CSVGEGVKNIQYF.

This chain joins TRBV4-1 and TRBJ2-1; lacking DNA, the TRBD1 call made by TCRdb goes unchecked. Germline CDR1 reads MGHRA; CDR2 reads YSYEKL. CDR3 length: 17 residues. The CDR3: CASSQAPGQSSYNEQFF.

The chain is built from TRBV11-3 and TRBJ2-7. In germline, CDR1 is SGHNT, CDR2 YENEEA. The CDR3 is 12 amino acids. The CDR3 spells CASSSYGDEQYF.

V is TRBV10-3 and J is TRBJ2-7; lacking DNA, the TRBD1 call made by TCRdb goes unchecked. There are 15 residues in the CDR3. Per the germline V gene, CDR1 is ENHRY and CDR2 is SYGVKD. CDR3 amino acids: CAISDRDTIYYEQYF.

The genes are TRBV5-6 and TRBJ2-1. Germline CDR1 and CDR2: SGHDT and YYEEEE. The CDR3 consists of 17 residues. The CDR3 here is CASSLSLGGGSYNEQFF.

The chain carries TRBV25-1 and TRBJ2-7. Germline V lookup: CDR1 MGHDK, CDR2 SYGVNS. This CDR3 spans 15 amino acids. This CDR3 reads CASSEGIGVLYEQYF.

The chain recombines TRBV6-6 with TRBJ1-5; the TCRdb call, TRBD1, lacks DNA for checking. The CDR3 consists of 14 residues. Germline V CDR1 and CDR2: MNHNY, SVGAGI (reference sequence). CDR3 protein: CASSYGTEGQPQHF.

The chain links TRBV29-1 to TRBJ1-1; TCRdb's D call, TRBD1, is unchecked because there is no DNA. There are 13 residues in the CDR3. In germline, CDR1 is SQVTM, CDR2 ANQGSEA. The CDR3 spells CSSLGGSNTEAFF. Based on the CDR3 plus reference TRBV29-1 and TRBJ1-1, the full variable domain is SAVISQKPSRDICQRGTSLTIQCQVDSQVTMMFWYRQQPGQSLTLIATANQGSEATYESGFVIDKFPISRPNLTFSTLTVSNMSPEDSSIYLCSSLGGSNTEAFFGQGTRLTVV.

The rearrangement joins TRBV5-5 to TRBJ2-1; with no DNA, the TCRdb D assignment of TRBD1 cannot be verified. CDR1 and CDR2 from the germline V gene are SGHKS and YYEKEE (reference sequence). This CDR3 contains 16 residues. The CDR3 sequence is CASSFSPPENYNEQFF.

The V and J genes are TRBV13 and TRBJ2-7; with no DNA, the TCRdb D assignment of TRBD2 cannot be verified. Germline values: CDR1 PRHDT, CDR2 FYEKMQ (reference sequence). CDR3 length: 16 amino acids. The CDR3 region is CASSAVAGDLLGEQYF.

This chain uses TRBV6-4 with TRBJ2-1; the D gene TCRdb calls, TRBD2, cannot be checked with no DNA. Germline CDR1 reads MRHNA; CDR2 reads SNTAGT. The CDR3 is 16 residues long. This chain's CDR3 is CASSEASGSPGAEQFF.

The rearrangement links TRBV4-3 to TRBJ2-3; TCRdb picks TRBD1, but there is no DNA to check that call. Germline V lookup: CDR1 LGHNA, CDR2 YSLEER. This CDR3 contains 14 residues. CDR3 in amino acids: CASSQANRADTQYF.

The CDR3 is CASSKEWTACTGELFF. The gene calls are TRBV21-1 and TRBJ2-2. TRBV21-1 is annotated as a pseudogene. This CDR3 spans 16 amino acids.

CDR3 sequence: CSVLDIYEQYF. This chain links TRBV29-1 with TRBJ2-7; TCRdb calls TRBD1, which cannot be checked without DNA. Looked up from germline, CDR1 is SQVTM and CDR2 is ANQGSEA. CDR3 length equals 11 residues.

This chain uses TRBV2 with TRBJ2-1. Per the germline V gene, CDR1 is SNHLY and CDR2 is FYNNEI. The CDR3 totals 16 residues. CDR3 protein: CASSEGSTYTTNEQFF. Full variable domain (outside the CDR3, taken from reference TRBV2 and TRBJ2-1): EPEVTQTPSHQVTQMGQEVILRCVPISNHLYFYWYRQILGQKVEFLVSFYNNEISEKSEIFDDQFSVERPDGSNFTLKIRSTKLEDSAMYFCASSEGSTYTTNEQFFGPGTRLTVL.

This sequence joins TRBV30 and TRBJ1-2. Germline lookup yields CDR1 GTSNPN and CDR2 SVGIG (reference sequence). The CDR3 spans 13 residues. CDR3 region: CAWSPENLYGYTF.

V gene TRBV6-6 combines with J gene TRBJ1-2. In germline, CDR1 is MNHNY, CDR2 SVGAGI (reference sequence). The CDR3 is made up of 12 amino acids. CDR3 sequence reads: CASSYLGHGYTF.

This rearrangement joins TRBV12-3 or TRBV12-4 to TRBJ1-4; TCRdb's D gene call, TRBD1, goes unchecked for lack of DNA. The length of the CDR3 is 17 residues. CDR3 amino acids: CASLDRGQRGSNEKLFF.

The V call is TRBV9, the J call TRBJ2-1; TCRdb returns TRBD1, unconfirmable since there is no DNA. Germline CDR1 is SGDLS and CDR2 is YYNGEE. CDR3 length equals 16 residues. The CDR3: CASSGDRGRAYNEQFF.

This chain uses TRBV9 with TRBJ2-1; TCRdb selects TRBD2, and the lack of DNA leaves this call unchecked. Germline V gene sequence: CDR1 SGDLS, CDR2 YYNGEE. The length of the CDR3 is 15 residues. CDR3 in amino acids: CASSGRTLAGGEQFF.

The V and J genes are TRBV29-1 and TRBJ2-5; TCRdb outputs TRBD2, but without DNA this stays unchecked. The germline gives CDR1 SQVTM, CDR2 ANQGSEA. This CDR3 is 17 amino acids long. The CDR3 loop is CSVGTGTSGGREETQYF.

The rearrangement links TRBV5-1 to TRBJ1-2; TCRdb designates TRBD1, a call that cannot be tested without DNA. This CDR3 spans 16 amino acids. Germline loops: CDR1 SGHRS, CDR2 YFSETQ. The CDR3 reads CASSPTTGPINYGYTF.

The genes are TRBV29-1 and TRBJ2-3; with no DNA, the TCRdb D assignment of TRBD1 cannot be verified. The germline gives CDR1 SQVTM, CDR2 ANQGSEA. This CDR3 is 15 amino acids long. CDR3 sequence reads: CSVEEGVGGPDTQYF.